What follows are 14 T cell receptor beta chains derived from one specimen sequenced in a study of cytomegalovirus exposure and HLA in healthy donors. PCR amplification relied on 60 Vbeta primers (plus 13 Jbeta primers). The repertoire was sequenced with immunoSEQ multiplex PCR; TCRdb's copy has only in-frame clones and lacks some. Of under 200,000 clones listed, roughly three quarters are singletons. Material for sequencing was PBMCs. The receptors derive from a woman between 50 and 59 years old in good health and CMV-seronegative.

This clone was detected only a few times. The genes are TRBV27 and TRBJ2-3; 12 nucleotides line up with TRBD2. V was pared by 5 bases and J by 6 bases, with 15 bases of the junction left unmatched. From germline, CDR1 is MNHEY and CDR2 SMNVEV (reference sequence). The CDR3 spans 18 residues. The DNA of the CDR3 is TGTGCCAGCAGTGGGGACAGGGGACGGACTAGCGGGATGGATACGCAGTATTTT. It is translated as CASSGDRGRTSGMDTQYF.

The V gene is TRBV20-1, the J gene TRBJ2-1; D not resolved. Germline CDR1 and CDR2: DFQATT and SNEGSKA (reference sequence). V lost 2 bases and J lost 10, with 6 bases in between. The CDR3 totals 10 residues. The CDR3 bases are TGCAGTGCTAGAACCGCGGAGCAGTTCTTC. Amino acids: CSARTAEQFF.

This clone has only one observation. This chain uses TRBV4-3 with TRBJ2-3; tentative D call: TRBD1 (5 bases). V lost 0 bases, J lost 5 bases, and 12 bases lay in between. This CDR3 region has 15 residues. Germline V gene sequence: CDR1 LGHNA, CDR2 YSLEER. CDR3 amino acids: CASSQELGQRDTQYF. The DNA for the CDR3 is TGCGCCAGCAGCCAAGAATTAGGACAAAGAGATACGCAGTATTTT.

The chain's CDR3 is CASSEGGGYGYTF. The DNA for the CDR3 is TGTGCCAGCAGTGAAGGGGGGGGCTATGGCTACACCTTC. The V and J genes are TRBV6-1 and TRBJ1-2, with D maybe TRBD1 (5 bases). CDR3 size: 13 residues. Germline values: CDR1 MNHNS, CDR2 SASEGT. The germline V and J ends were trimmed by 1 base and 4 bases, with 7 bases remaining between them.

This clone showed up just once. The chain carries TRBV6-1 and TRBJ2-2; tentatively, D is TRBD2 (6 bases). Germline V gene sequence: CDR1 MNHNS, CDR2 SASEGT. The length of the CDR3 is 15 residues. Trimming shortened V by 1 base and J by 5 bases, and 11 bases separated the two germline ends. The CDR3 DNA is TGTGCCAGCAGTGAAGGACTAGAGGCAACCGGGGAGCTGTTTTTT. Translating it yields CASSEGLEATGELFF.

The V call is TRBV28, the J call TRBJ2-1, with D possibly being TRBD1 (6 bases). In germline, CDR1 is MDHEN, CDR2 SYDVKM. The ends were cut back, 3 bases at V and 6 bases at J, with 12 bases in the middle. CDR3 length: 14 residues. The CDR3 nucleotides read TGTGCCAGCAGTTTTCGGCAGGGGATCAATGAGCAGTTCTTC. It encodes CASSFRQGINEQFF.

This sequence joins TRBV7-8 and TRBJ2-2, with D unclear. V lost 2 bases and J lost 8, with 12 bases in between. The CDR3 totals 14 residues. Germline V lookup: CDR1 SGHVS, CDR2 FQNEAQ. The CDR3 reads CASSLIRVLGELFF. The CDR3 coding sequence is TGTGCCAGCAGCTTAATTCGGGTTTTAGGGGAGCTGTTTTTT. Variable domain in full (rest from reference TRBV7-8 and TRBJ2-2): GAGVSQSPRYKVAKRGQDVALRCDPISGHVSLFWYQQALGQGPEFLTYFQNEAQLDKSGLPSDRFFAERPEGSVSTLKIQRTQQEDSAVYLCASSLIRVLGELFFGEGSRLTVL.

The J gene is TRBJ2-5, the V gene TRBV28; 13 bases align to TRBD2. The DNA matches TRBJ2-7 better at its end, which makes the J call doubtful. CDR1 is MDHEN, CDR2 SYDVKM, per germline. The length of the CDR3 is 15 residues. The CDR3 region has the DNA TGTGCCAGCAGTTTAAGGACTAGCGGGAGTTACGAGCAGTACTTC. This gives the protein CASSLRTSGSYEQYF.

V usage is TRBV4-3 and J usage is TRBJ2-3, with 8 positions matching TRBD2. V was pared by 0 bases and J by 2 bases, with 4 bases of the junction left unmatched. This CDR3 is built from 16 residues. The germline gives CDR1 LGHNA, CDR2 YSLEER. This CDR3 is CASSQEHGGVTDTQYF. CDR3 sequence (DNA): TGCGCCAGCAGCCAAGAGCACGGGGGGGTCACAGATACGCAGTATTTT.

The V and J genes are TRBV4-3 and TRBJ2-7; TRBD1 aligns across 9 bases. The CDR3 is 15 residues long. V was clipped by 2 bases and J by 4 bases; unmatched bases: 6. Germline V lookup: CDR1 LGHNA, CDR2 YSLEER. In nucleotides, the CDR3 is TGCGCCAGCAGCCAAACTGGACAGGGGTTGTACGAGCAGTACTTC. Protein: CASSQTGQGLYEQYF.

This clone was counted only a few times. The CDR3 spells CASSFGTSGSYEQYF. CDR3 coding DNA: TGTGCCAGCAGTTTTGGGACTAGCGGGAGCTACGAGCAGTACTTC. The gene calls are TRBV27 and TRBJ2-7; 14 bases line up with TRBD2. With V trimmed by 3 bases and J by 3 bases, 1 base remained unmatched. This CDR3 is built from 15 residues. Germline assignment: CDR1 MNHEY and CDR2 SMNVEV (reference sequence).

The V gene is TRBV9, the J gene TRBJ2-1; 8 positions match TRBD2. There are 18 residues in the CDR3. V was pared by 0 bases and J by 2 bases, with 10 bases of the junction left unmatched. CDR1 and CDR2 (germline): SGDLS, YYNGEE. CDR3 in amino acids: CASSVAAGGAPAYNEQFF. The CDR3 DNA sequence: TGTGCCAGCAGCGTAGCTGCGGGAGGCGCTCCAGCCTACAATGAGCAGTTCTTC.

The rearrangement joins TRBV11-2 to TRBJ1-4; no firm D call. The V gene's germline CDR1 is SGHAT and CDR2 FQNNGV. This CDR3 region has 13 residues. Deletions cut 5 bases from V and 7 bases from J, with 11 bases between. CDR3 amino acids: CASSLVMSEKLFF. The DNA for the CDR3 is TGTGCCAGCAGCCTCGTCATGAGTGAAAAACTGTTTTTT. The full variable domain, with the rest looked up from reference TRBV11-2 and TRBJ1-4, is EAGVAQSPRYKIIEKRQSVAFWCNPISGHATLYWYQQILGQGPKLLIQFQNNGVVDDSQLPKDRFSAERLKGVDSTLKIQPAKLEDSAVYLCASSLVMSEKLFFGSGTQLSVL.

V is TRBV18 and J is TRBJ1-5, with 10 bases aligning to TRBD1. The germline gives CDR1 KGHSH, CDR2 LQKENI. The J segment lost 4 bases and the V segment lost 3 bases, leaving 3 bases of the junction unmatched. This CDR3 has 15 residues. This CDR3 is CASSPAGQGNQPQHF. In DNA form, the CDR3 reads TGTGCCAGCTCACCCGCGGGACAGGGGAATCAGCCCCAGCATTTT.